This entry features one TCR beta chain sequence. Per germline, CDR1 MDHEN and CDR2 SYDVKM. The ends lost 2 bases at V and 2 bases at J; junction bases unmatched: 3. The CDR3 loop spans 15 amino acids. This record belongs to a study of T cells in Graves' hyperthyroidism and ophthalmopathy. Study-level information: Before any treatment, at initial diagnosis, peripheral blood was collected.

Participants, patients aged 18 to 65, had newly diagnosed hyperthyroidism with a duration under 2 months. Amplified TCR beta CDR3 regions came from RNA transcripts. TCR CDR3 underwent first-round RT-PCR with the HTBI primer set. A single record per CDR3 protein comes from TCRdb applying MiXCR to the multiplex PCR reads. The table has approximately 700,000 distinct CDR3 sequences, around 15% seen once. The origin of this receptor is a man aged 18 to 29 with Graves' hyperthyroidism. Sequenced input: blood. The chain combines TRBV28 with TRBJ2-4; 7 nucleotides match TRBD2. The CDR3 DNA reads TGTGCCAGCAGTTTAGGGAGGGCAACCAAAAACATTCAGTACTTC. Protein product: CASSLGRATKNIQYF.